The next 2 T cell receptor beta chains were all read from a single sample in a study of T cell responses to AZD1222 COVID-19 vaccine. The assay was immunoSEQ multiplex PCR, and TCRdb's table has in-frame clones only and misses some. The sample lists around 150,000 clones, around nine tenths occurring once. This material consisted of peripheral blood, taken on day 0 of AZD1222 vaccination. The receptors were sampled from an adult in good health.

This clone was observed a few times. The J gene is TRBJ2-7, the V gene TRBV7-2; TRBD1 aligns across 10 bases. This CDR3 is built from 17 residues. CDR1 is SGHTA and CDR2 is FQGNSA in the germline V gene. J lost 2 bases, V lost 1 base, and 8 bases had no gene match. The CDR3 bases are TGTGCCAGCAGCTTAGTTTCTACGGGACAGGGGCCCTACGAGCAGTACTTC. Its translation is CASSLVSTGQGPYEQYF.

J is TRBJ1-5 and V is TRBV19; D ambiguous. Germline CDR1 is LNHDA and CDR2 is SQIVND (reference sequence). The V end was cut by 6 bases, the J end by 0 bases, with 9 bases between. There are 14 residues in the CDR3. The CDR3 DNA reads TGTGCCAGTAGCCCCAGTCATAGCAATCAGCCCCAGCATTTT. As protein: CASSPSHSNQPQHF. Supplemented by reference TRBV19 and TRBJ1-5, the full variable domain reads DGGITQSPKYLFRKEGQNVTLSCEQNLNHDAMYWYRQDPGQGLRLIYYSQIVNDFQKGDIAEGYSVSREKKESFPLTVTSAQKNPTAFYLCASSPSHSNQPQHFGDGTRLSIL.